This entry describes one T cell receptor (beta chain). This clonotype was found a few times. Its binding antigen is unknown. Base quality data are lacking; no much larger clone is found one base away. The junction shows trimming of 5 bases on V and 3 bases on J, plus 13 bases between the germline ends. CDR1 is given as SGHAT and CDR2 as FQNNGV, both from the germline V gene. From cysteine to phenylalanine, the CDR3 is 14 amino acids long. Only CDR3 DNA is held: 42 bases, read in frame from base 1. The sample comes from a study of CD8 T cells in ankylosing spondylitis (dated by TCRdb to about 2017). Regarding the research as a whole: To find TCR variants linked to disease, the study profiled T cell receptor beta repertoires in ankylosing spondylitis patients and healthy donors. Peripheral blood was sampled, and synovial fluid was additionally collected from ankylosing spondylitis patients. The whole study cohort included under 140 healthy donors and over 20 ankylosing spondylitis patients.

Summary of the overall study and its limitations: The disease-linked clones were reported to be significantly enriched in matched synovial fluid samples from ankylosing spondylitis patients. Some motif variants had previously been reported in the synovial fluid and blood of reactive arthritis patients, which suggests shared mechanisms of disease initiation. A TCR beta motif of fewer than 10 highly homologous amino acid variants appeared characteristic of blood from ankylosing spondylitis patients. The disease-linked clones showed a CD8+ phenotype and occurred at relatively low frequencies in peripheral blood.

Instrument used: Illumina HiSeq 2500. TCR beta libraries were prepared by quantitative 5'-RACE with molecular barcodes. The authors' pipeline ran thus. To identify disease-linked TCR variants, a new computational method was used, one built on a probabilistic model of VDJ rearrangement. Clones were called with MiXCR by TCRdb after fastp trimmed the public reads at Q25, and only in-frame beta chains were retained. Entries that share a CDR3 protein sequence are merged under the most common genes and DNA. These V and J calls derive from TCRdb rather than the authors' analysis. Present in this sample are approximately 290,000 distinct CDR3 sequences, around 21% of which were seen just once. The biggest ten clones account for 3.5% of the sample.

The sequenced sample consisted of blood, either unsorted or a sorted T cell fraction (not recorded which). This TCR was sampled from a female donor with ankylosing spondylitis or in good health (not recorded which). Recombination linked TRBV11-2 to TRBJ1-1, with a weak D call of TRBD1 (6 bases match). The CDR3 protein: CASSPIPGDTEAFF. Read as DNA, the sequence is TGTGCCAGCAGCCCGATACCAGGGGACACTGAAGCTTTCTTT. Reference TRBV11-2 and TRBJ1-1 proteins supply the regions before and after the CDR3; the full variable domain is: EAGVAQSPRYKIIEKRQSVAFWCNPISGHATLYWYQQILGQGPKLLIQFQNNGVVDDSQLPKDRFSAERLKGVDSTLKIQPAKLEDSAVYLCASSPIPGDTEAFFGQGTRLTVV.